The sequence of this T cell receptor (beta chain) was determined in a study of blood T cell repertoires in COVID-19. Germline loops: CDR1 SGHTA, CDR2 FQGTGA. This CDR3 is 15 amino acids long. Trimming cost V 5 bases and J 4 bases; bases outside gene matches: 8. Repertoires were generated with immunoSEQ multiplex PCR, while TCRdb's copy carries only in-frame clones and drops some. The sample records about 61,000 clones, approximately 80% being singletons. This receptor was identified in a man at least 80 years old with active or convalescent COVID-19. Sequencing was done on a sample of peripheral blood. V and J are TRBV7-3 and TRBJ1-2; 9 positions agree with TRBD1. The CDR3 sequence is CASSATPGQGYGYTF. CDR3 coding DNA: TGTGCCAGCAGCGCCACTCCGGGACAGGGCTATGGCTACACCTTC.